This T cell receptor (beta chain) was identified during a study of CD8+CD57+ T cells in acquired aplastic anemia. The table lists this clonotype with many counts. Trimming removed 5 bases from V and 4 bases from J, with 22 bases in between. Germline CDR1 reads SGHRS; CDR2 reads YFSETQ. The length of the CDR3 is 17 residues. The study profiled TCR beta VDJ and CDR3 using genomic DNA as template. From the reads, TCRdb called clonotypes with MiXCR, one entry per CDR3 protein. The table has 150,000 to 200,000 distinct CDR3 sequences, just under 50% seen once. It was patients with CD8+CD57+ cell expansion by flow cytometry who were chosen for sequencing.

This sequence was found in a human donor with aplastic anemia. The chain recombines TRBV5-1 with TRBJ2-1, with D possibly being TRBD1 (6 bases). Sequenced material: sorted CD4+, CD8+, or CD8+CD57+ T cells (not recorded which) from PBMCs. The CDR3 bases are TGCGCCAGCAGTGAGGACAGCGAAAGGTCAGGGTACAATGAGCAGTTCTTC. Translation gives CASSEDSERSGYNEQFF.